Listed here are 10 T cell receptor beta chains from one sample, sequenced in a study of CD8 T cells in ankylosing spondylitis. Each CDR3 protein is one row after TCRdb ran MiXCR on the 5' RACE reads. Of about 240,000 distinct CDR3 sequences listed, 8% to 9.5% are singletons. Material: blood, either unsorted or a sorted T cell fraction (not recorded which). The receptors were sampled from a male donor with ankylosing spondylitis or in good health (not recorded which).

This clonotype has ten or more counts. The rearrangement joins TRBV29-1 to TRBJ1-1, with D maybe TRBD1 (6 bases). Germline V CDR1 and CDR2: SQVTM, ANQGSEA. V lost 0 bases to trimming and J lost 6 bases, with 17 bases between them. The CDR3 covers 15 residues. The CDR3 protein is CSVEDRFQGIAEAFF. Here the CDR3 DNA reads TGCAGCGTTGAAGACCGCTTCCAGGGGATCGCTGAAGCTTTCTTT.

At least ten counts were recorded for this clonotype. The V gene is TRBV7-9, the J gene TRBJ2-7; TRBD1 or TRBD2 may be the D gene (5 bases each). The CDR3 is made up of 16 amino acids. Trimming shortened V by 2 bases and J by 1 base, and 15 bases separated the two germline ends. Germline lookup yields CDR1 SEHNR and CDR2 FQNEAQ (reference sequence). CDR3 protein: CASSLRSGRLSYEQYF. The DNA of the CDR3 is TGTGCCAGCAGCTTACGTTCGGGACGCCTATCCTACGAGCAGTACTTC.

V usage is TRBV7-2 and J usage is TRBJ1-6; 7 positions match TRBD1. CDR3 length: 16 amino acids. Germline-derived CDR1 and CDR2 are SGHTA and FQGNSA. Trimming cost V 4 bases and J 7 bases; bases outside gene matches: 10. The CDR3, as DNA: TGTGCCAGCAGCTCCCGGGACAGAGCATCAAATTCACCCCTCCACTTT. This sequence encodes CASSSRDRASNSPLHF.

This sequence joins TRBV20-1 and TRBJ2-7, with 8 bases fitting TRBD1. Germline assignment: CDR1 DFQATT and CDR2 SNEGSKA (reference sequence). V lost 6 bases, J lost 4 bases, and 8 bases stayed unmatched. This CDR3 is 13 amino acids long. The CDR3 loop is CSAEPGQEYEQYF. In DNA, the CDR3 is TGCAGTGCGGAACCGGGACAGGAGTACGAGCAGTACTTC.

The chain couples TRBV30 to TRBJ1-3; D is uncertain. Trimming left V 4 bases short and J 2 bases short, with 15 bases between. Looked up from germline, CDR1 is GTSNPN and CDR2 is SVGIG (reference sequence). CDR3 length equals 15 residues. CDR3 DNA sequence: TGTGCCTGGATGGTGGGATTCGGACCTGGAAACACCATATATTTT. This codes for CAWMVGFGPGNTIYF.

This clonotype was recorded many times. The V call is TRBV27, the J call TRBJ2-3, with 12 positions matching TRBD1. With 5 bases clipped from V and 5 bases from J, the junction kept 5 bases outside the gene matches. The germline CDR1 and CDR2 sequences are MNHEY and SMNVEV (reference sequence). This CDR3 region has 15 residues. The CDR3 DNA follows: TGTGCCAGCAGTGCCGGGACAGGGGGCAAAGATACGCAGTATTTT. This sequence encodes CASSAGTGGKDTQYF.

This clonotype was picked up many times. V gene TRBV29-1 combines with J gene TRBJ1-1; D unclear. CDR3 length: 15 amino acids. Germline values: CDR1 SQVTM, CDR2 ANQGSEA. V was cut by 5 bases and J by 4 bases, with 20 bases left in between. The CDR3 is CSVSFGGGRITEAFF. The CDR3 bases are TGCAGCGTTTCTTTTGGCGGAGGGCGGATCACTGAAGCTTTCTTT. Using reference TRBV29-1 and TRBJ1-1 for the parts outside the CDR3, the full variable domain is SAVISQKPSRDICQRGTSLTIQCQVDSQVTMMFWYRQQPGQSLTLIATANQGSEATYESGFVIDKFPISRPNLTFSTLTVSNMSPEDSSIYLCSVSFGGGRITEAFFGQGTRLTVV.

Worth noting for this clonotype: Since a much larger clone is just one base distant, this may be a read error. The V gene is TRBV7-9, the J gene TRBJ1-2, with unresolved D. This CDR3 has 12 amino acids. Germline loops: CDR1 SEHNR, CDR2 FQNEAQ (reference sequence). The CDR3 DNA reads TGTGCCAGCAGGCCAGGAGACTATAGCTACACCTTC. Its translation: CASRPGDYSYTF.

This clonotype was observed a few times. The V call is TRBV12-3 or TRBV12-4, the J call TRBJ2-1; TRBD2 agrees at 8 bases. After removal of 5 bases from V and 3 bases from J, the junction contained 12 bases not matched to a gene. The CDR3 consists of 17 residues. For the CDR3, the DNA is TGTGCCAGCAGTGAACTAGCGGATCCTCAGGGCTACAATGAGCAGTTCTTC. Translated, it gives CASSELADPQGYNEQFF.

There are many counts of this clonotype. The genes are TRBV5-5 and TRBJ2-7; the D is unclear. The CDR3 loop spans 14 amino acids. Germline-derived CDR1 and CDR2 are SGHKS and YYEKEE (reference sequence). V was trimmed by 2 bases and J by 2 bases, leaving 11 bases between them. For the CDR3, the DNA is TGTGCCAGCAGCTTTTACAGCCCCACCTACGAGCAGTACTTC. Amino acid sequence: CASSFYSPTYEQYF.